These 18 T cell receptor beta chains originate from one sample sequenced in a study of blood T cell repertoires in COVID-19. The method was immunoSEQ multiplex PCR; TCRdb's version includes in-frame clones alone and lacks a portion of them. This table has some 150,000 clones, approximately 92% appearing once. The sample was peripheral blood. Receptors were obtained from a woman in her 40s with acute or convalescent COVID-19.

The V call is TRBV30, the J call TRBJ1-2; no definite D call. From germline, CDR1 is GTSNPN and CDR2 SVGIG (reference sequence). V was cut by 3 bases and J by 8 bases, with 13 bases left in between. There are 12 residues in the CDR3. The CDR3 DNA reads TGTGCCTGGAGATCAGATCTGGAGGGCTACACCTTC. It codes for CAWRSDLEGYTF.

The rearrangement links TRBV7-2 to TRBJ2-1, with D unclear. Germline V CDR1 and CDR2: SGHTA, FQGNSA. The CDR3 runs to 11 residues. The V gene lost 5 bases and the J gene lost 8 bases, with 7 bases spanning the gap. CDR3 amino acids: CASSIVHEQFF. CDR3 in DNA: TGTGCCAGCAGCATCGTTCATGAGCAGTTCTTC.

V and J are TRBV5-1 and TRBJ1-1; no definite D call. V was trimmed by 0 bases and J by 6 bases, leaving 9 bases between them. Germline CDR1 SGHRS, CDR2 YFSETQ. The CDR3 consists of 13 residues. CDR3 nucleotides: TGCGCCAGCAGCTTGGATCCAGGCGCTGAAGCTTTCTTT. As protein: CASSLDPGAEAFF.

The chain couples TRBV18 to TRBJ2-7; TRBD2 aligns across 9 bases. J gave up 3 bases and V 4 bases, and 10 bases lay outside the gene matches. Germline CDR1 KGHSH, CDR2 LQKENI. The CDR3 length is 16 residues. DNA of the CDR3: TGTGCCAGCTCACGGGAAAGCGGGGGGTTCGTCTACGAGCAGTACTTC. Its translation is CASSRESGGFVYEQYF.

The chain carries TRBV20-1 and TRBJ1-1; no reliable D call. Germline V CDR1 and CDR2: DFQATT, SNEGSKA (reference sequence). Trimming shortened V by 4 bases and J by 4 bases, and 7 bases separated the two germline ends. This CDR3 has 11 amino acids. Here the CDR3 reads CSAKGVTEAFF. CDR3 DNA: TGCAGTGCTAAGGGAGTCACTGAAGCTTTCTTT.

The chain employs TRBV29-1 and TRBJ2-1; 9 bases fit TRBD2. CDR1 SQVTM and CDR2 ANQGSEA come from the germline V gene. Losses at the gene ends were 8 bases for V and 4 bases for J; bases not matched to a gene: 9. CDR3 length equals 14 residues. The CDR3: CSSQLGLAYNEQFF. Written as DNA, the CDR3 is TGCAGCTCGCAACTGGGACTAGCTTACAATGAGCAGTTCTTC.

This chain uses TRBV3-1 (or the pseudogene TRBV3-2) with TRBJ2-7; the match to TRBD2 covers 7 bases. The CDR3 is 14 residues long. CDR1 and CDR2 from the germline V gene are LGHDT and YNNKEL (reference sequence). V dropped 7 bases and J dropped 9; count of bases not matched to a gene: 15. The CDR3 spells CASTPLGWGGGQYF. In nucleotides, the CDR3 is TGTGCCAGCACCCCACTCGGTTGGGGCGGGGGGCAGTACTTC.

The CDR3 DNA reads as TGTGCCAGCTGCTGTGAATCCCGGGACAGTACAACTAATGAAAAACTGTTTTTT. Its protein product is CASCCESRDSTTNEKLFF. The rearrangement joins TRBV27 to TRBJ1-4; the match to TRBD1 covers 7 bases. This CDR3 spans 18 amino acids. From germline, CDR1 is MNHEY and CDR2 SMNVEV (reference sequence). V lost 8 bases to trimming and J lost 0 bases; unmatched junction nucleotides: 15.

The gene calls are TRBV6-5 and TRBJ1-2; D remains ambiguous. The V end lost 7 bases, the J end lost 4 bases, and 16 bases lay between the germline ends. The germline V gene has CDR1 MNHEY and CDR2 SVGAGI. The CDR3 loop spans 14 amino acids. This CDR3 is CASIRLDRSYGYTF. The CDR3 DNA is TGTGCCAGCATTAGGTTGGATAGGAGCTATGGCTACACCTTC.

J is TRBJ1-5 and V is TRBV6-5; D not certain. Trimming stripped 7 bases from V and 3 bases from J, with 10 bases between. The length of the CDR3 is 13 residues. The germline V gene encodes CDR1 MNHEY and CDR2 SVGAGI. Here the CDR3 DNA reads TGTGCCAGCAAAAACAGTATCAATCAGCCCCAGCATTTT. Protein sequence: CASKNSINQPQHF.

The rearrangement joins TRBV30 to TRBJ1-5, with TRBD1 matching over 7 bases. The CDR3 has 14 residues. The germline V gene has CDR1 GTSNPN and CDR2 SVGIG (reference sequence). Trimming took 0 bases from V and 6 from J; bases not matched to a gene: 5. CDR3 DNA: TGTGCCTGGAGTGTACAGACAGGGACTCAGCCCCAGCATTTT. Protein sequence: CAWSVQTGTQPQHF.

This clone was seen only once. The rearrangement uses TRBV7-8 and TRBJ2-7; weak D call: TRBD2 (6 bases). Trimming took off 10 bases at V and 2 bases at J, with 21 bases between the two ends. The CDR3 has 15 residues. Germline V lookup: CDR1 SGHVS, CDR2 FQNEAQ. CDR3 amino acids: CATLNNLGGPYEQYF. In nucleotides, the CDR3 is TGTGCCACGTTGAACAACCTGGGGGGTCCCTACGAGCAGTACTTC.

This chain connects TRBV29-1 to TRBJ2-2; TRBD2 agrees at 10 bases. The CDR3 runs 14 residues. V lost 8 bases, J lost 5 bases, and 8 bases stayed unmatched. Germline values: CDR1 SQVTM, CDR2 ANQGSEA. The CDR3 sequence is CSIIAGGLTGELFF. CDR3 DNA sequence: TGCAGCATTATAGCGGGAGGACTTACCGGGGAGCTGTTTTTT.

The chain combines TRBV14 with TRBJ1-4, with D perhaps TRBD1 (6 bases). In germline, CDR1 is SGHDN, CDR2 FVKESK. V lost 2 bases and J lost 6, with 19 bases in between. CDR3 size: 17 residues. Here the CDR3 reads CASSQRGVVRGYEKLFF. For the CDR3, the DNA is TGTGCCAGCAGCCAACGTGGCGTTGTTAGGGGGTATGAAAAACTGTTTTTT.

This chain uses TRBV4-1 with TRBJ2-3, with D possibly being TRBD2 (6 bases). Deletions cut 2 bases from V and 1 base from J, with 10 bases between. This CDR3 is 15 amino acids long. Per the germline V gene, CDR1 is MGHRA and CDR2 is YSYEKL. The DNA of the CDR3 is TGCGCCAGCAGCCAACCGGGACTCCGCACAGATACGCAGTATTTT. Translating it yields CASSQPGLRTDTQYF.

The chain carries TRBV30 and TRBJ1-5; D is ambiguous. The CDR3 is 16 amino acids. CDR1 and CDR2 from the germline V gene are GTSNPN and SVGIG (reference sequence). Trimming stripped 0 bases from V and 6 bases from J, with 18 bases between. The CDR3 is CAWSVSGILESQPQHF. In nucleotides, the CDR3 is TGTGCCTGGAGTGTATCCGGGATCCTCGAGAGTCAGCCCCAGCATTTT.

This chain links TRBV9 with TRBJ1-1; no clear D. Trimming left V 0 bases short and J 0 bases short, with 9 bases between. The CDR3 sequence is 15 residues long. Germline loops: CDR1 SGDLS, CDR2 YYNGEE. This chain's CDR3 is CASSVDQRVNTEAFF. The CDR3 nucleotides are TGTGCCAGCAGCGTAGATCAGCGTGTGAACACTGAAGCTTTCTTT.

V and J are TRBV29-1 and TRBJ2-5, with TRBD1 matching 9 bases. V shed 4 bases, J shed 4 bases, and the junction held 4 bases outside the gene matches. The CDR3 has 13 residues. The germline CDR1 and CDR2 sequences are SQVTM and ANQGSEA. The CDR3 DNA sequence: TGCAGCGTTGGGGACAGGGTATCAGAGACCCAGTACTTC. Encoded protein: CSVGDRVSETQYF.